A single sample gave rise to the 23 T cell receptor beta chains below, sequenced in a study of blood T cell repertoires in COVID-19. Profiling relied on immunoSEQ multiplex PCR, and the TCRdb table lists in-frame clones only, not all of them. This table has about 300,000 clones, about nine tenths appearing once. The specimen was PBMCs or T cells enriched from blood (not recorded which). The receptor set was obtained from a man aged 25-40 years who had recovered from COVID-19.

The chain joins TRBV18 to TRBJ2-2; D possibly corresponds to TRBD2 (6 bases). Deletions cut 10 bases from V and 4 bases from J, with 13 bases between. In germline, CDR1 is KGHSH, CDR2 LQKENI. The CDR3 extends over 13 amino acids. The CDR3 DNA sequence: TGTGCCACGGGAGAGATGGGCACCGGGGAGCTGTTTTTT. It specifies CATGEMGTGELFF.

The chain employs TRBV29-1 and TRBJ1-1; D remains ambiguous. Trimming shortened V by 4 bases and J by 10 bases, and 10 bases separated the two germline ends. CDR1 is SQVTM, CDR2 ANQGSEA, per germline. CDR3 length: 10 amino acids. The DNA for the CDR3 is TGCAGCGTTGGAGGCGCGGGAGCTTTCTTT. Translating it yields CSVGGAGAFF. The variable domain in full, with the rest retrieved from reference TRBV29-1 and TRBJ1-1, is SAVISQKPSRDICQRGTSLTIQCQVDSQVTMMFWYRQQPGQSLTLIATANQGSEATYESGFVIDKFPISRPNLTFSTLTVSNMSPEDSSIYLCSVGGAGAFFGQGTRLTVV.

V is TRBV19 and J is TRBJ2-1; 9 bases map to TRBD2. Germline trimming cut 10 bases from V and 6 bases from J; bases unmatched to any gene: 10. This CDR3 has 14 residues. Germline V gene sequence: CDR1 LNHDA, CDR2 SQIVND (reference sequence). In nucleotides, the CDR3 is TGTGCCACCACGGTAGCGGGAGTGATCAATGAGCAGTTCTTC. It encodes CATTVAGVINEQFF.

This clone was seen just once. This chain joins TRBV10-1 and TRBJ2-1, with D possibly being TRBD2 (5 bases). Germline V gene data show CDR1 as WNHNN and CDR2 as SYGVQD (reference sequence). The V end was cut by 0 bases, the J end by 4 bases, with 10 bases between. The CDR3 is 15 amino acids. Here the CDR3 reads CASSESGGPYNEQFF. The CDR3 region has the DNA TGCGCCAGCAGTGAGTCGGGCGGGCCTTACAATGAGCAGTTCTTC.

The gene calls are TRBV7-2 and TRBJ2-5; D is unresolved. CDR1 and CDR2 (germline): SGHTA, FQGNSA. The CDR3 consists of 14 residues. With 5 bases removed from V and 5 bases from J, the gap between germline ends came to 15 bases. In DNA form, the CDR3 reads TGTGCCAGCAGCCCGAGACTGGCCGAGGAGACCCAGTACTTC. This translates into CASSPRLAEETQYF.

V gene TRBV5-1 combines with J gene TRBJ1-1; a weak D match, TRBD1 (5 bases). CDR3 size: 14 residues. Germline V gene data show CDR1 as SGHRS and CDR2 as YFSETQ. V lost 5 bases, J lost 1 base, and 12 bases lay in between. The CDR3 nucleotides are TGCGCCAGCAGGGGGGGTACAGGGAACACTGAAGCTTTCTTT. Protein: CASRGGTGNTEAFF.

The table lists this clone with a few counts. V usage is TRBV18 and J usage is TRBJ2-7; tentative D call: TRBD1 (6 bases). V was pared by 2 bases and J by 6 bases, with 8 bases between. The CDR3 sequence is 12 residues long. CDR1 is KGHSH, CDR2 LQKENI, per germline. The CDR3 region is CASSPGQFEQYF. The CDR3 region has the DNA TGTGCCAGCTCACCAGGACAGTTCGAGCAGTACTTC.

The chain recombines TRBV30 with TRBJ2-3; a weak D match, TRBD1 (5 bases). Trimming left V 3 bases short and J 7 bases short, with 20 bases between. This CDR3 spans 15 amino acids. Germline lookup yields CDR1 GTSNPN and CDR2 SVGIG (reference sequence). The chain's CDR3 is CAWRLPGLSMNTQYF. The CDR3 DNA sequence: TGTGCCTGGAGGTTGCCAGGGTTATCTATGAATACGCAGTATTTT. Looking up the rest from reference TRBV30 and TRBJ2-3 gives the full variable domain: SQTIHQWPATLVQPVGSPLSLECTVEGTSNPNLYWYRQAAGRGLQLLFYSVGIGQISSEVPQNLSASRPQDRQFILSSKKLLLSDSGFYLCAWRLPGLSMNTQYFGPGTRLTVL.

This clone was picked up a small number of times. The chain is built from TRBV7-9 and TRBJ1-5, with 10 nucleotides matching TRBD1. V trimming: 5 bases; J trimming: 6 bases; junction bases outside the gene matches: 10. The CDR3 sequence is 16 residues long. The germline V gene encodes CDR1 SEHNR and CDR2 FQNEAQ (reference sequence). CDR3: CASSAGDRGNSQPQHF. DNA for the CDR3: TGTGCCAGCAGCGCCGGGGACAGGGGCAACAGTCAGCCCCAGCATTTT.

The chain couples TRBV2 to TRBJ1-2, with D possibly TRBD1 on 5 matching bases. The CDR3 extends over 12 amino acids. Germline values: CDR1 SNHLY, CDR2 FYNNEI. Trimming shortened V by 9 bases and J by 0 bases, and 8 bases separated the two germline ends. The CDR3 DNA sequence: TGTGCCAGACAGGTGGCTAACTATGGCTACACCTTC. Amino acids: CARQVANYGYTF.

The rearrangement uses TRBV5-1 and TRBJ2-3; 7 positions agree with TRBD2. V shed 3 bases and J 4 bases; nucleotides not matched to a gene: 8. Germline CDR1 is SGHRS and CDR2 is YFSETQ. This CDR3 has 15 amino acids. The CDR3 here is CASSSGTIDSDTQYF. In DNA, the CDR3 is TGCGCCAGCAGCTCCGGGACTATTGATTCAGATACGCAGTATTTT. The full variable domain, with the rest looked up from reference TRBV5-1 and TRBJ2-3, is KAGVTQTPRYLIKTRGQQVTLSCSPISGHRSVSWYQQTPGQGLQFLFEYFSETQRNKGNFPGRFSGRQFSNSRSEMNVSTLELGDSALYLCASSSGTIDSDTQYFGPGTRLTVL.

This clone was counted a few times. The chain uses TRBV19 and TRBJ1-4; D remains unclear. V lost 0 bases, J lost 0 bases, and 11 bases lay in between. CDR3 length: 17 residues. Germline V CDR1 and CDR2: LNHDA, SQIVND (reference sequence). The CDR3 region is CASSIDHGRATNEKLFF. In nucleotides, the CDR3 is TGTGCCAGTAGTATAGATCATGGGCGTGCAACTAATGAAAAACTGTTTTTT.

The rearrangement joins TRBV7-2 to TRBJ2-3, with 8 bases that match TRBD2. The CDR3 is 19 amino acids. Germline loops: CDR1 SGHTA, CDR2 FQGNSA. Trimming removed 1 base from V and 1 base from J; junction bases left unmatched: 13. The CDR3 DNA is TGTGCCAGCAGCTTAGAGGTTGGGGAAGCGGGGGCGCGCACAGATACGCAGTATTTT. Translating it yields CASSLEVGEAGARTDTQYF.

CDR3 coding DNA: TGCGCCAGCAGCCCAGGACTAGCGGCAGATACGCAGTATTTT. Residues: CASSPGLAADTQYF. This chain joins TRBV5-1 and TRBJ2-3; 10 bases fit TRBD2. Germline V gene sequence: CDR1 SGHRS, CDR2 YFSETQ. CDR3 length: 14 residues. Trimming took 4 bases from V and 4 from J; bases not matched to a gene: 3.

The chain combines TRBV6-6 with TRBJ2-2; 7 bases match TRBD1. Germline V gene sequence: CDR1 MNHNY, CDR2 SVGAGI (reference sequence). V shed 5 bases, J shed 8 bases, and the junction held 11 bases outside the gene matches. CDR3 length: 15 amino acids. The CDR3 loop is CASSLDRVSTGELFF. CDR3 nucleotide sequence: TGTGCCAGCAGTCTAGACAGGGTCAGCACTGGGGAGCTGTTTTTT.

The J gene is TRBJ1-1, the V gene TRBV10-3, with 9 bases that match TRBD1. CDR3 length: 14 amino acids. J was trimmed by 1 base and V by 8 bases; bases with no gene match: 5. The germline V gene has CDR1 ENHRY and CDR2 SYGVKD. The CDR3 DNA reads as TGTGCCATCGGCAGACAGGGGGAGAACACTGAAGCTTTCTTT. Translating gives CAIGRQGENTEAFF.

The chain employs TRBV29-1 and TRBJ2-2, with TRBD2 as a possible D gene (6 bases). The CDR3 extends over 15 amino acids. The germline gives CDR1 SQVTM, CDR2 ANQGSEA. The ends were cut back, 0 bases at V and 7 bases at J, with 15 bases in the middle. CDR3: CSVEDDRGLDGELFF. CDR3 DNA sequence: TGCAGCGTTGAAGATGATCGGGGGTTAGACGGGGAGCTGTTTTTT.

The chain couples TRBV6-1 to TRBJ2-7, with 12 nucleotides matching TRBD2. This CDR3 has 15 residues. With V trimmed by 2 bases and J by 5 bases, 4 bases remained unmatched. CDR1 MNHNS and CDR2 SASEGT come from the germline V gene. CDR3 loop: CASSELAGGVDEQYF. CDR3 coding DNA: TGTGCCAGCAGTGAACTAGCGGGAGGGGTCGACGAGCAGTACTTC.

This clone was seen just once. This sequence joins TRBV10-3 and TRBJ1-3; perhaps TRBD1 as D (5 bases). Trimming took 7 bases from V and 4 from J, leaving 14 bases between them. Per the germline V gene, CDR1 is ENHRY and CDR2 is SYGVKD. This CDR3 has 14 residues. DNA for the CDR3: TGTGCCATCATGGTAGGGGAAGTGGGAAACACCATATATTTT. This gives the protein CAIMVGEVGNTIYF.

The CDR3 sequence is CASSDGARSTGELFF. As DNA, the CDR3 is TGCGCCAGCAGTGATGGGGCAAGGTCCACCGGGGAGCTGTTTTTT. This chain connects TRBV10-1 to TRBJ2-2; weak D call: TRBD1 (5 bases). This CDR3 is 15 amino acids long. The germline gives CDR1 WNHNN, CDR2 SYGVQD (reference sequence). Trimming cost V 3 bases and J 4 bases, with 12 bases left between them.

This rearrangement joins TRBV7-9 to TRBJ1-6, with unresolved D. The germline CDR1 and CDR2 sequences are SEHNR and FQNEAQ (reference sequence). The CDR3 sequence is 12 residues long. Trimming cost V 3 bases and J 7 bases, with 4 bases left between them. CDR3: CASSFPNSPLHF. The CDR3 DNA reads TGTGCCAGCAGCTTTCCGAATTCACCCCTCCACTTT.

With respect to this clone: This CDR3 is also generated by other DNA sequences in the sample. The chain links TRBV6-5 to TRBJ2-7, with a tentative D call TRBD2 (5 bases). Germline-derived CDR1 and CDR2 are MNHEY and SVGAGI. The V gene lost 6 bases and the J gene lost 4 bases, with 7 bases spanning the gap. This CDR3 contains 11 residues. The CDR3 coding sequence is TGTGCCAGCAGGGGCGGGTACGAGCAGTACTTC. Its translation: CASRGGYEQYF.

The chain couples TRBV24-1 to TRBJ1-2; a possible D gene is TRBD1 (5 bases). The CDR3 consists of 18 residues. Trimming removed 2 bases at V and 2 bases at J, with 20 bases between. Germline-derived CDR1 and CDR2 are KGHDR and SFDVKD. This CDR3 reads CATSDSPFGGGKNYGYTF. The CDR3 nucleotides read TGTGCCACCAGTGATTCCCCCTTCGGGGGTGGGAAGAACTATGGCTACACCTTC.